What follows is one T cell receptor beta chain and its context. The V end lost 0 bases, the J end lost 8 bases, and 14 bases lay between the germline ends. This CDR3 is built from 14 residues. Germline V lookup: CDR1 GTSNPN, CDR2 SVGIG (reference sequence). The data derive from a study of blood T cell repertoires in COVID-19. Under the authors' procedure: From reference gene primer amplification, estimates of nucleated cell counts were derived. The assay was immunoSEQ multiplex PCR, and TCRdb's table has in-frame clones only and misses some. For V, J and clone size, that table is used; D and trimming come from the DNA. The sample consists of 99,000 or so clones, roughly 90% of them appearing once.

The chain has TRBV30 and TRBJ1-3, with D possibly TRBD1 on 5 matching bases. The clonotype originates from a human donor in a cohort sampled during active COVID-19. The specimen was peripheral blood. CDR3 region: CAWSVWGPVDTIYF. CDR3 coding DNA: TGTGCCTGGAGTGTATGGGGCCCCGTTGACACCATATATTTT.